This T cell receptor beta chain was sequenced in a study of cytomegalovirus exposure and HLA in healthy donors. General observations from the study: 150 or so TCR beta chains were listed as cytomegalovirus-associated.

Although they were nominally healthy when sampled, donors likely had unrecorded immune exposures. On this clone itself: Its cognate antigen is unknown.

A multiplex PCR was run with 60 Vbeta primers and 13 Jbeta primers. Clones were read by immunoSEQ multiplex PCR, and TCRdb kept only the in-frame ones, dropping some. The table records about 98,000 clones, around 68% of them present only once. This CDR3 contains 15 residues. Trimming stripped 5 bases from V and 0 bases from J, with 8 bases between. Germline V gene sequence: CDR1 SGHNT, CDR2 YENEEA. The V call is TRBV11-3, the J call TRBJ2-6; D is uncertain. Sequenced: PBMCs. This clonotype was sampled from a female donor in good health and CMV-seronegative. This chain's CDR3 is CASSHDTSGANVLTF. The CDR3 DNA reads TGTGCCAGCAGCCACGACACCTCTGGGGCCAACGTCCTGACTTTC. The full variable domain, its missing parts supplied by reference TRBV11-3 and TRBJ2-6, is EAGVVQSPRYKIIEKKQPVAFWCNPISGHNTLYWYLQNLGQGPELLIRYENEEAVDDSQLPKDRFSAERLKGVDSTLKIQPAELGDSAVYLCASSHDTSGANVLTFGAGSRLTVL.